This TCR beta chain was recorded in a study of blood T cell repertoires in COVID-19 (dated by TCRdb to about 2020). Some background on the complete study: The collaborator samples originated in the United States, Italy and Spain and spanned the acute and convalescent phases of COVID-19. Where available, HLA class I and class II types were taken from metadata supplied by the sample provider and were not determined by assay-based typing. Samples came from the ongoing ImmuneRACE study (first 160 participants) plus 1,254 subjects from 6 global collaborators. Deeply sampled blood TCRbeta repertoires from subjects exposed to, actively infected with, or recovered from COVID-19 were included in the dataset. The material from the prospective study consisted of cDNA or gDNA derived from T cells, B-cell-depleted T cells, or PBMCs. Nearly every sample came with metadata listing a de-identified subject ID, COVID-19 status, age in years and sex. The repertoires were released in a freely available public database meant as a resource for research on the immune response to SARS-CoV-2.

The germline V gene supplies CDR1 SGDLS and CDR2 YYNGEE. A distance of 16 bases separates the germline ends of V and J, which lose 2 bases and 7 bases respectively. The CDR3 runs 16 residues from the cysteine to the phenylalanine. Only the CDR3 part of the read is kept: 48 bases, read in frame from the first base. One collaborating source in Seattle enrolled patients while the patients were actively infected and followed the patients over time throughout the course of disease. The collaborating institutions used their own protocols to collect whole blood in K2EDTA tubes. For TCRbeta analysis, collaborators shipped samples in one of three forms: frozen whole blood, isolated PBMCs, or DNA extracted from either of those sample types. TCRbeta CDR3 regions were amplified from genomic DNA using the immunoSEQ Assay, a bias-controlled multiplex PCR. The original pipeline was this. Within the assay, amplification of reference gene primers was used to estimate how many nucleated cells each sample contained. To quantify the absolute abundance of each unique TCRbeta CDR3 rearrangement, sequence reads were collapsed and filtered. For each sample, productive Simpson clonality was calculated as the square root of Simpson's diversity index across productive rearrangements. TCRdb limited this immuneACCESS table to in-frame rearrangements with V and J called. A share of clones is missing; checked studies link under half to unresolved V genes, and the rest is unexplained. V and J calls and clone size come straight from that table; D and trimming were deduced from the DNA. This sample lists over 150,000 clones; 70% to 90% were detected once. Approximately 0.6% of the sample lies in the top ten.

Details on this clone: Its antigen specificity is not known. Base qualities are not provided; no much larger clone lies one nucleotide away.

General study outcomes and caveats: How much clinical and demographic metadata was included differed by source and by participant, and the metadata was provided uncurated.

The chain is made from TRBV9 and TRBJ1-6; no D segment can be confidently identified. Input material: peripheral blood. This clonotype originated in a man in his 60s with COVID-19, enrolled during active disease. The sequenced DNA: TGTGCCAGCAGCGTCCTCCCAGCGTCATCCAATTCACCCCTCCACTTT. Its protein reads: CASSVLPASSNSPLHF.